Below, 20 T cell receptor beta chains from the same sample are listed, as sequenced in a study of shared clonotypes between healthy human individuals. Naive CD8 isolation took CD45RO-negative cells positively selected for CCR7 and excluded terminally differentiated effector memory CD45RA+ cells. Assay used: immunoSEQ multiplex PCR; TCRdb lists only in-frame clones, some missing. The sample holds roughly 590,000 clones, 95% seen once. Sequencing was performed on naive CD8+ T cells sorted from blood. The receptors shown here come from a woman aged 30 to 39 in good health.

The chain links TRBV7-2 to TRBJ2-3; D unclear. Germline CDR1 reads SGHTA; CDR2 reads FQGNSA. This CDR3 has 15 residues. Trimming took 2 bases from V and 4 from J, leaving 13 bases between them. The CDR3 DNA reads as TGTGCCAGCAGCTTAAGTGGGGTCAACTCAGATACGCAGTATTTT. It translates to CASSLSGVNSDTQYF. The variable domain in full, with the rest retrieved from reference TRBV7-2 and TRBJ2-3, is GAGVSQSPSNKVTEKGKDVELRCDPISGHTALYWYRQSLGQGLEFLIYFQGNSAPDKSGLPSDRFSAERTGGSVSTLTIQRTQQEDSAVYLCASSLSGVNSDTQYFGPGTRLTVL.

V and J are TRBV30 and TRBJ2-7, with 11 bases fitting TRBD2. V shed 0 bases and J 2 bases; nucleotides not matched to a gene: 3. Germline V gene lookup returns CDR1 GTSNPN and CDR2 SVGIG (reference sequence). There are 15 residues in the CDR3. The CDR3 sequence is CAWSVGSGRAYEQYF. As DNA, the CDR3 is TGTGCCTGGAGTGTAGGTAGCGGGAGGGCCTACGAGCAGTACTTC.

For this clone: Other DNA sequences in this sample translate to the same CDR3. The CDR3 is CASSKNTEAFF. The CDR3, as DNA: TGTGCCAGCAGCAAGAACACTGAAGCTTTCTTT. The J gene is TRBJ1-1, the V gene TRBV7-9; D not resolved. Germline CDR1 and CDR2: SEHNR and FQNEAQ (reference sequence). The CDR3 contains 11 residues. V was pared by 5 bases and J by 1 base, with 2 bases between. Complete variable domain (other parts from reference TRBV7-9 and TRBJ1-1): DTGVSQNPRHKITKRGQNVTFRCDPISEHNRLYWYRQTLGQGPEFLTYFQNEAQLEKSRLLSDRFSAERPKGSFSTLEIQRTEQGDSAMYLCASSKNTEAFFGQGTRLTVV.

The V gene is TRBV27, the J gene TRBJ2-5; D gene ambiguous. Trimming cost V 6 bases and J 5 bases, with 7 bases left between them. This CDR3 is built from 11 residues. CDR1 is MNHEY, CDR2 SMNVEV, per germline (reference sequence). In nucleotides, the CDR3 is TGTGCCAGCAGAATTGGGGAGACCCAGTACTTC. This sequence encodes CASRIGETQYF.

The chain employs TRBV5-6 and TRBJ1-5, with 9 bases that match TRBD1. This CDR3 has 16 amino acids. V was clipped by 0 bases and J by 5 bases; unmatched bases: 6. In germline, CDR1 is SGHDT, CDR2 YYEEEE. CDR3: CASSLAGQGLDQPQHF. The CDR3, as DNA: TGTGCCAGCAGCTTGGCGGGACAGGGCTTGGATCAGCCCCAGCATTTT. The full variable domain, with the rest looked up from reference TRBV5-6 and TRBJ1-5, is DAGVTQSPTHLIKTRGQQVTLRCSPKSGHDTVSWYQQALGQGPQFIFQYYEEEERQRGNFPDRFSGHQFPNYSSELNVNALLLGDSALYLCASSLAGQGLDQPQHFGDGTRLSIL.

The V and J genes are TRBV29-1 and TRBJ2-1; D uncertain. Germline-derived CDR1 and CDR2 are SQVTM and ANQGSEA. V shed 3 bases and J shed 7 bases, with 7 bases lying between them. The CDR3 length is 11 residues. The CDR3 nucleotides read TGCAGCGTTGATCAAGGTAATGAGCAGTTCTTC. It translates to CSVDQGNEQFF.

This chain joins TRBV9 and TRBJ1-5, with D unresolved. CDR1 SGDLS and CDR2 YYNGEE come from the germline V gene. The CDR3 consists of 14 residues. V was clipped by 0 bases and J by 4 bases, with 8 bases between them. The CDR3 here is CASSVEDGNQPQHF. The CDR3 DNA is TGTGCCAGCAGCGTAGAGGACGGGAATCAGCCCCAGCATTTT.

This clone was recorded once. V usage is TRBV5-1 and J usage is TRBJ1-2; D is unclear. The V end was cut by 0 bases, the J end by 1 base, with 7 bases between. The CDR3 runs to 14 residues. Germline assignment: CDR1 SGHRS and CDR2 YFSETQ. CDR3 residues: CASSLGRVNYGYTF. The CDR3 DNA reads TGCGCCAGCAGCTTGGGGCGGGTTAACTATGGCTACACCTTC.

This chain uses TRBV7-9 with TRBJ1-2; 10 bases match TRBD1. Trimming at V came to 1 base and at J to 8 bases, leaving 4 bases not matched to a gene. The germline gives CDR1 SEHNR, CDR2 FQNEAQ (reference sequence). The CDR3 extends over 14 amino acids. DNA for the CDR3: TGTGCCAGCAGCTTAGGACAGGGGGCAGGAGGCTACACCTTC. Protein product: CASSLGQGAGGYTF.

The J gene is TRBJ2-5, the V gene TRBV19; unclear D gene. The CDR3 has 12 amino acids. Germline CDR1 reads LNHDA; CDR2 reads SQIVND (reference sequence). V lost 9 bases and J 5 bases, leaving 13 bases between the germline ends. In DNA, the CDR3 is TGTGCCAGCCACGAACTTGGGGAGACCCAGTACTTC. Its protein is CASHELGETQYF. Looking up the rest from reference TRBV19 and TRBJ2-5 gives the full variable domain: DGGITQSPKYLFRKEGQNVTLSCEQNLNHDAMYWYRQDPGQGLRLIYYSQIVNDFQKGDIAEGYSVSREKKESFPLTVTSAQKNPTAFYLCASHELGETQYFGPGTRLLVL.

The J gene is TRBJ2-2, the V gene TRBV2, with 9 bases that match TRBD1. The CDR3 runs 16 residues. The V gene end was trimmed by 6 bases and the J gene end by 5 bases; junction bases not matched to a gene: 10. From germline, CDR1 is SNHLY and CDR2 FYNNEI. In DNA form, the CDR3 reads TGTGCCAGCAGACCCCCACAGGGGGCAGGTACCGGGGAGCTGTTTTTT. Protein sequence: CASRPPQGAGTGELFF.

The V call is TRBV28, the J call TRBJ2-2, with a possible D match to TRBD1 (5 bases). Trimming took off 8 bases at V and 5 bases at J, with 18 bases between the two ends. This CDR3 comprises 15 residues. From germline, CDR1 is MDHEN and CDR2 SYDVKM. The CDR3 DNA reads as TGTGCCAGCGGACACACCGGCCTCGGAACCGGGGAGCTGTTTTTT. Its protein is CASGHTGLGTGELFF.

Here the CDR3 DNA reads TGTGCCAGCAGCTTAGAGGGGGATTATGGCTACACCTTC. Translation: CASSLEGDYGYTF. The chain couples TRBV7-9 to TRBJ1-2, with D tentatively TRBD1 (6 bases). The V end lost 1 base, the J end lost 5 bases, and 8 bases lay between the germline ends. The CDR3 spans 13 residues. Germline V gene data show CDR1 as SEHNR and CDR2 as FQNEAQ (reference sequence).

The chain carries TRBV19 and TRBJ2-7, with a weak D call TRBD2 (6 bases). With 5 bases removed from V and 1 base from J, the gap between germline ends came to 15 bases. This CDR3 has 15 amino acids. CDR1 LNHDA and CDR2 SQIVND come from the germline V gene (reference sequence). CDR3 nucleotides: TGTGCCAGTAGTCAGCCCTGGGCGGGATCCTACGAGCAGTACTTC. It translates to CASSQPWAGSYEQYF.

The rearrangement links TRBV27 to TRBJ2-7; 7 positions agree with TRBD1. Germline lookup yields CDR1 MNHEY and CDR2 SMNVEV (reference sequence). J gave up 5 bases and V 3 bases, and 10 bases lay outside the gene matches. This CDR3 has 15 amino acids. CDR3 loop: CASSLDDRVIHEQYF. CDR3 in DNA: TGTGCCAGCAGTTTGGACGACAGGGTTATACACGAGCAGTACTTC.

The chain is built from TRBV5-6 and TRBJ2-7; a weak D match, TRBD2 (6 bases). This CDR3 is built from 14 residues. The germline V and J ends were trimmed by 0 bases and 6 bases, with 13 bases remaining between them. Germline V gene lookup returns CDR1 SGHDT and CDR2 YYEEEE. CDR3 DNA: TGTGCCAGCAGCTTGGCCTGGGGAGGAGGCGAGCAGTACTTC. It codes for CASSLAWGGGEQYF.

The rearrangement joins TRBV7-9 to TRBJ2-7; D possibly corresponds to TRBD2 (5 bases). The germline V gene encodes CDR1 SEHNR and CDR2 FQNEAQ (reference sequence). This CDR3 is 15 amino acids long. With 3 bases removed from V and 5 bases from J, the gap between germline ends came to 17 bases. The CDR3 loop is CASSLRSSGFHEQYF. The CDR3 coding sequence is TGTGCCAGCAGCTTGAGGTCGTCGGGGTTCCACGAGCAGTACTTC.

The chain uses TRBV6-1 and TRBJ2-7, with D tentatively TRBD1 (6 bases). The CDR3 sequence is 14 residues long. Deletions cut 4 bases from V and 4 bases from J, with 14 bases between. The germline CDR1 and CDR2 sequences are MNHNS and SASEGT. This CDR3 is CASSGNRERYEQYF. The CDR3 bases are TGTGCCAGCAGTGGCAACAGGGAAAGATACGAGCAGTACTTC.

The V call is TRBV5-8, the J call TRBJ2-1; TRBD1 might be the D (6 bases). The CDR3 contains 18 residues. With 3 bases removed from V and 7 bases from J, the gap between germline ends came to 26 bases. CDR1 is SGHTS, CDR2 YDEGEE, per germline. CDR3 amino acids: CASSYWISFGGLTNEQFF. The CDR3 nucleotides read TGTGCCAGCAGCTATTGGATTAGTTTTGGGGGCTTAACGAATGAGCAGTTCTTC.

This chain joins TRBV6-5 and TRBJ1-3; D is unresolved. The V and J ends lost 7 bases and 4 bases respectively, with 5 bases between them. The CDR3 sequence is 11 residues long. Germline assignment: CDR1 MNHEY and CDR2 SVGAGI. The CDR3 coding sequence is TGTGCCAGCATTGGGGGAAACACCATATATTTT. As protein: CASIGGNTIYF.